This TCR beta chain was identified in a study of T cell responses to AZD1222 COVID-19 vaccine. This table comes from immunoSEQ multiplex PCR, and its TCRdb copy is limited to in-frame clones, with some not included. The data show fewer than 200,000 clones, with about nine tenths seen just once and around 5.8% held by the top ten. The CDR3 loop spans 14 amino acids. V was cut by 2 bases and J by 7 bases, with 11 bases left in between. Per germline, CDR1 WNHNN and CDR2 SYGVQD (reference sequence). The source was peripheral blood, collected on day 0 of AZD1222 vaccination. This receptor was obtained from an adult in good health. The chain recombines TRBV10-1 with TRBJ2-2; D unclear. The CDR3 loop reads CASSEQQIGGELFF. The CDR3, as DNA: TGCGCCAGCAGTGAGCAGCAGATTGGCGGGGAGCTGTTTTTT.